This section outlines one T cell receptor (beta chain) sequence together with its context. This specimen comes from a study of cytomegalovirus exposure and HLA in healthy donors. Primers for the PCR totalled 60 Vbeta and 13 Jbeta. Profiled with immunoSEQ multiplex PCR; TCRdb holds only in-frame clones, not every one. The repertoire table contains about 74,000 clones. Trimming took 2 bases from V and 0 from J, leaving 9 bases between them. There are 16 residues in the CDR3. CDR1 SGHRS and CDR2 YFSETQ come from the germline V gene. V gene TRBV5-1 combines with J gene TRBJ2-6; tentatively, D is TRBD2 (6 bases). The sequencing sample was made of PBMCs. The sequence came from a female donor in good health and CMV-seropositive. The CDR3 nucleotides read TGCGCCAGCAGCTTACCCGGGGGCTCTGGGGCCAACGTCCTGACTTTC. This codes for CASSLPGGSGANVLTF. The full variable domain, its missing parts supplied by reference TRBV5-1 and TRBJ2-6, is KAGVTQTPRYLIKTRGQQVTLSCSPISGHRSVSWYQQTPGQGLQFLFEYFSETQRNKGNFPGRFSGRQFSNSRSEMNVSTLELGDSALYLCASSLPGGSGANVLTFGAGSRLTVL.